This is a list of T cell receptor beta chains from one sample in a study of blood T cell repertoires in COVID-19. Repertoires were generated with immunoSEQ multiplex PCR, while TCRdb's copy carries only in-frame clones and drops some. The sample gives under 250,000 clones, about 83% of which show up once; about 1.9% is in the top ten. Sequenced input: peripheral blood. The receptor set was obtained from a man aged 30 to 45 who had recovered from COVID-19. Each CDR3 is given with its conserved first and last residue.

CASSVGAGGITDTQYF,TRBV9
CAIRGGTLHEQFF,TRBV28
CASSPQDTRTQYF,TRBV18
CASSPGTGPGYGYTF,TRBV5-1
CASSQDGRVSEQYF,TRBV3-1/TRBV3-2
CASSQEVLAGVEETQYF,TRBV3-1/TRBV3-2
CASSELADGNSPLHF,TRBV6-1
CASSGDTGQNNEQFF,TRBV2
CASSGLAGGFGTQYF,TRBV2
CASSPQGMGNQPQHF,TRBV2
CASRQHRANANTEAFF,TRBV19
CASSYSAGETQYF,TRBV6-6
CASSADRAGYGYTF,TRBV2
CASSLPNRGFSSGNTIYF,TRBV28
CASSLKNGATQYF,TRBV2
CASSQDWRTGEQYF,TRBV4-1
CSGGGLDTQYF,TRBV29-1
CASSLLDSAEAFF,TRBV5-5
CASSDRVTGELFF,TRBV6-2/TRBV6-3
CASSRTGRVSNQPQHF,TRBV27
CASSTEDRGYGYTF,TRBV5-5
CAVSTGGNQPQHF,TRBV7-9
CASSFLSGDTEAFF,TRBV13
CASTLDRGNTEAFF,TRBV2
CASSALGGTPNEQFF,TRBV6-2/TRBV6-3
CASSLTSNTGELFF,TRBV7-9
CASSAYPVAGGRWVSYNEQFF,TRBV7-6
CASSLATHTNSPLHF,TRBV5-1
CASSLGQGLNTEAFF,TRBV3-1/TRBV3-2
CASSRTGRFYGYTF,TRBV6-5
CASSLIAREVDEQFF,TRBV5-1
CASSSGLGEAFF,TRBV13
CASSLAANIQYF,TRBV28
CASSEGQTNQPQHF,TRBV6-1
CAGSPGLPLEPQHF,TRBV6-5
CASSDRTLGGAFF,TRBV6-1
CASSLGLDRTQYF,TRBV9